This T cell receptor beta chain was profiled in a study of cytomegalovirus exposure and HLA in healthy donors. Sequenced by immunoSEQ multiplex PCR; TCRdb stores in-frame clones only, minus some. The sample holds roughly 230,000 clones; about 92% are singletons and the top ten take 3.1%. The V gene's germline CDR1 is SGHNT and CDR2 YYREEE (reference sequence). This CDR3 has 15 amino acids. The trim removed 6 bases at V and 7 bases at J, leaving 13 bases unmatched. Sample: PBMCs. The TCR sequence derives from a woman aged 25 to 45 in good health and CMV-seronegative. This chain links TRBV5-4 with TRBJ2-1, with 7 bases that match TRBD2. The CDR3 DNA sequence: TGTGCCAGCAACCCCGTGCGGGAGTTGTGGAATGAGCAGTTCTTC. Protein product: CASNPVRELWNEQFF.